The entry below describes one TCR beta chain. These data belong to a study of CD8 T cells in Susac syndrome. Reverse transcription of about 0.5 to 1 ug RNA was carried out with random hexamers. TCRdb analysed the immunoSEQ multiplex PCR reads with MiXCR anew, one entry per CDR3 protein. Of approximately 180,000 distinct CDR3 sequences in the sample, almost 96% were seen once. Negative isolation yielded CD4+ and CD8+ T cells, and FACS enriched TEMRA cells. This CDR3 is built from 11 residues. Germline-derived CDR1 and CDR2 are SGHVS and FNYEAQ. Trimming took off 5 bases at V and 5 bases at J, with 6 bases between the two ends.

The TCR was taken from a human donor with multiple sclerosis. The chain uses TRBV7-6 and TRBJ2-5; a weak D match, TRBD2 (6 bases). The sequenced sample consisted of CD4+ T cells from PBMCs. DNA for the CDR3: TGTGCCAGCAGCGCGGGGGAGACCCAGTACTTC. Translating it yields CASSAGETQYF.